This T cell receptor beta chain was documented in a study of blood T cell repertoires in COVID-19. Background on the study: The origin of the acute and convalescent COVID-19 samples was the United States, Italy and Spain. From T cells, B-cell-depleted T cells, or PBMCs came the material, which was cDNA or gDNA.

Methods used by the authors: From reference gene primer amplification, estimates of nucleated cell counts were derived. Only in-frame clones appear in the TCRdb table, and some are missing; sequencing was by immunoSEQ multiplex PCR. Clone size and V and J calls were adopted from that table, with D and trimming inferred from the DNA. The table shows some 200,000 clones, with about 87% occurring only once. The germline V and J ends were trimmed by 6 bases and 5 bases, with 13 bases remaining between them. The CDR3 totals 13 residues. Germline CDR1 MNHEY, CDR2 SVGEGT. The receptor's source is a woman between 18 and 30 years old who had recovered from COVID-19. The sequencing input was peripheral blood. The chain links TRBV6-2 or TRBV6-3 to TRBJ1-1, with D uncertain. CDR3 sequence reads: CASSTDSWTEAFF. DNA for the CDR3: TGTGCCAGCAGCACGGACTCCTGGACTGAAGCTTTCTTT.